This T cell receptor (beta chain) was retrieved from a study of T cells after yellow fever vaccination. The study's findings and limits: The appearance of a small share of clonotypes in both CD4 and CD8 compartments was observed.

The V end lost 6 bases, the J end lost 7 bases, and 10 bases lay between the germline ends. The CDR3 totals 12 residues. Germline assignment: CDR1 ENHRY and CDR2 SYGVKD. TCRdb reanalysed the 5' RACE reads using MiXCR and keeps one entry per CDR3 protein. The sample holds hundreds of thousands of distinct CDR3 sequences, roughly 3.5% seen once. A few counts support this clonotype. Antigen specificity is unknown. Sequencing used PBMCs, obtained on the day of the yellow fever booster vaccination. The sequence was collected from a man younger than 35 who received the YFV17D yellow fever vaccine. This chain connects TRBV10-3 to TRBJ2-1; a possible D gene is TRBD1 (6 bases). Here the CDR3 reads CAISEGGNEQFF. Written as DNA, the CDR3 is TGTGCCATCAGCGAAGGGGGAAATGAGCAGTTCTTC.